This TCR beta chain comes out of a study of blood T cells in healthy people across ages. Turning to the study itself: In model experiments, template switching was able to capture about one barcoded beta molecule for every two T cells that were present.

It was with a sample-barcoded 5' primer and a J-beta primer mix that a second PCR of roughly 7 to 12 cycles was run. TCRdb re-called the 5' RACE reads through MiXCR, storing one row per CDR3 protein. The sample yields 750,000 to 950,000 distinct CDR3 sequences, about 28% seen once. The CDR3 runs to 13 residues. Trimming left V 6 bases short and J 1 base short, with 10 bases between. Germline CDR1 reads ENHRY; CDR2 reads SYGVKD. Each sample provided at least 5 micrograms of extracted total RNA. This clonotype occurred many times. The same specimen was also included in a second study, on T cells of mothers and their children. That work adds: Six or seven children and their three healthy Caucasian mothers were the donors. The study found thymic selection shapes TCR recombination output similarly in related and unrelated pairs.

The clonotype originates from a middle-aged woman in good health. The source material was blood. This chain joins TRBV10-3 and TRBJ2-7; D ambiguous. CDR3 loop: CAISLVVSYEQYF. The CDR3 bases are TGTGCCATCAGCTTGGTAGTTTCCTACGAGCAGTACTTC.